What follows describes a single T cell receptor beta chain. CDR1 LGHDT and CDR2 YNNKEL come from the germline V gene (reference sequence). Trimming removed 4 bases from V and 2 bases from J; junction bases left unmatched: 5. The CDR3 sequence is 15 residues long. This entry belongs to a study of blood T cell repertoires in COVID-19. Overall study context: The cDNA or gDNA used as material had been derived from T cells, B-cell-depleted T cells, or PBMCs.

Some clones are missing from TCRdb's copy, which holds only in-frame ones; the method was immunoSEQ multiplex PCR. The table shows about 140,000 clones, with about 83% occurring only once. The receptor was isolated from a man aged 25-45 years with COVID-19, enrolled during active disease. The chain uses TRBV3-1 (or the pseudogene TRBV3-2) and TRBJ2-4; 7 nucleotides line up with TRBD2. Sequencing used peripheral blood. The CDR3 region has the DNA TGTGCCAGCAGCCTTTCTAGCGGTACCAAAAACATTCAGTACTTC. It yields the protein CASSLSSGTKNIQYF.